Listed below are T cell receptor beta chains from one sample, sequenced in a study of cytomegalovirus exposure and HLA in healthy donors. Assay used: immunoSEQ multiplex PCR; TCRdb lists only in-frame clones, some missing. The sample spans under 45,000 clones; the ten largest clones claim 3% to 4.5%. Specimen: PBMCs. These receptors all stem from a male donor in good health and CMV-seronegative. CDR3s include the opening cysteine and the closing phenylalanine or tryptophan.

CDR3 protein: CASSARTGDYEQYF
V gene: TRBV7-8
J gene: TRBJ2-7

CDR3 protein: CASTRQGGNTEAFF
V gene: TRBV7-9
J gene: TRBJ1-1

CDR3 protein: CASSPFDARGDSPLHF
V gene: TRBV18
J gene: TRBJ1-6

CDR3 protein: CASLENRATYSNQPQHF
V gene: TRBV28
J gene: TRBJ1-5

CDR3 protein: CALHNQETQYF
V gene: TRBV2
J gene: TRBJ2-5

CDR3 protein: CASSLESLAQPQHF
V gene: TRBV5-1
J gene: TRBJ1-5

CDR3 protein: CSVSRDSGNTIYF
V gene: TRBV29-1
J gene: TRBJ1-3

CDR3 protein: CASSPWTGSMNNEQFF
V gene: TRBV5-1
J gene: TRBJ2-1

CDR3 protein: CASSPGGDYGYTF
V gene: TRBV18
J gene: TRBJ1-2

CDR3 protein: CASSPPHGTDTQYF
V gene: TRBV2
J gene: TRBJ2-3

CDR3 protein: CASGTGGSGANVLTF
V gene: TRBV19
J gene: TRBJ2-6

CDR3 protein: CASSQGSLTATNEKLFF
V gene: TRBV4-1
J gene: TRBJ1-4

CDR3 protein: CASSVEVRGNIQYF
V gene: TRBV9
J gene: TRBJ2-4

CDR3 protein: CASSVGGGQSYEQYF
V gene: TRBV9
J gene: TRBJ2-7

CDR3 protein: CASSLVAGNNNEQFF
V gene: TRBV5-1
J gene: TRBJ2-1

CDR3 protein: CASSLLQGRQETQYF
V gene: TRBV5-1
J gene: TRBJ2-5

CDR3 protein: CASSPNRQGTSGNTIYF
V gene: TRBV5-1
J gene: TRBJ1-3

CDR3 protein: CASSPIAGRSRGYTF
V gene: TRBV11-2
J gene: TRBJ1-2

CDR3 protein: CASIDRQGSYEQYF
V gene: TRBV28
J gene: TRBJ2-7

CDR3 protein: CASNGGNTGELFF
V gene: TRBV5-1
J gene: TRBJ2-2

CDR3 protein: CASSYSGLMNTEAFF
V gene: TRBV6-5
J gene: TRBJ1-1

CDR3 protein: CASSLDRAGELFF
V gene: TRBV7-9
J gene: TRBJ2-2

CDR3 protein: CASSRVEGASNYEQYF
V gene: TRBV18
J gene: TRBJ2-7

CDR3 protein: CASSPLQGDYGYTF
V gene: TRBV4-2
J gene: TRBJ1-2

CDR3 protein: CASSLDPSDNEQFF
V gene: TRBV11-3
J gene: TRBJ2-1

CDR3 protein: CASMTGAVNTEAFF
V gene: TRBV28
J gene: TRBJ1-1

CDR3 protein: CASRTSGGPTDTQYF
V gene: TRBV18
J gene: TRBJ2-3

CDR3 protein: CASSLVGQADEQYF
V gene: TRBV5-1
J gene: TRBJ2-7

CDR3 protein: CATSRGWGGNTEAFF
V gene: TRBV15
J gene: TRBJ1-1

CDR3 protein: CASSRTSGNPYEQYF
V gene: TRBV19
J gene: TRBJ2-7

CDR3 protein: CASSYSGGGRSYEQYF
V gene: TRBV6-5
J gene: TRBJ2-7

CDR3 protein: CASSYSGTGGWEQFF
V gene: TRBV7-6
J gene: TRBJ2-1

CDR3 protein: CASSLGQVDTIYF
V gene: TRBV11-2
J gene: TRBJ1-3

CDR3 protein: CASSLSVGQQNSPLHF
V gene: TRBV27
J gene: TRBJ1-6

CDR3 protein: CASSPKLNTEAFF
V gene: TRBV6-1
J gene: TRBJ1-1

CDR3 protein: CATSRGGIDSVDTQYF
V gene: TRBV15
J gene: TRBJ2-3

CDR3 protein: CASSPGGYGTEAFF
V gene: TRBV5-5
J gene: TRBJ1-1